The T cell receptor (beta chain) described here comes from a study of Ad26.COV2.S vaccination and SARS-CoV-2 variants (dated by TCRdb to the early 2020s). Notes on the research overall: Vaccine-arm donors were drawn from COV1001, a multicentre, randomized, double-blind, placebo-controlled phase I-IIa trial of Ad26.COV2.S in healthy adults. The TCR-sequenced set comprised around 30 samples: some 20 Ad26.COV2.S vaccine recipients, 5 placebo recipients and 8 SARS-CoV-2 convalescent individuals. Ad26.COV2.S was given intramuscularly at 5x10^10 or 1x10^11 viral particles, as a single shot or as two shots 56 days apart. Investigators remained blinded to trial group allocation during experiments and outcome assessment. Participants in the trial were split at random into five groups of five each, receiving low-dose or high-dose Ad26.COV2.S once or twice, or else placebo on both occasions. The specificity and breadth of SARS-CoV-2-reactive T cell receptors after Ad26.COV2.S vaccination were assessed by TCRbeta repertoire sequencing.

The label giving this sample's treatment or condition can be read as: approximately 18 received Ad26.COV2.S at low or high dose, single or two shots; 5 received placebo; per-sample allocation not given. For vaccine and placebo recipients, repertoires were sequenced using samples collected on day 63 after the first injection. Cohort 1b enrolled about two dozen adults aged 18-55 years at a single site in Boston, USA, between 29 July and 7 August 2020. Ad26.COV2.S was a replication-incompetent adenovirus type 26 vector that expressed a prefusion-stabilized SARS-CoV-2 spike protein derived from the original Wuhan strain. Concerning this clone itself: The specificity of this receptor is unknown. Base quality data are lacking; no much larger clone is found one base away.

The investigation overall reported the following: Ad26.COV2.S recipients had higher spike-specific TCR breadth than placebo recipients (P = 0.0014). According to the authors, total T cell responses may have been underestimated by the TCR breadth and depth analyses. Substantial breadth of spike-specific CD8+ and CD4+ T cell responses was reported after vaccination. The study was not powered to compare responses between vaccine doses or regimens. Vaccine and placebo recipients had comparable non-spike TCR breadth, which fits with the vaccine containing only spike.

The CDR3, from cysteine to phenylalanine, totals 12 residues. CDR3 DNA only is kept here, 36 bases in frame from base 1. CDR1 MNHEY and CDR2 SVGAGI are derived from the germline V gene. Trimming takes 6 bases off V and 9 bases off J; junction bases not matched to a gene: 5. The immunoSEQ Assay was used to sequence TCRbeta CDR3 regions. After extraction, genomic DNA underwent amplification by bias-controlled multiplex PCR, followed by high-throughput sequencing. The source study handled its data this way. To quantify the absolute abundance of every unique TCRbeta CDR3 region, sequences were collapsed and filtered. T cell fraction was estimated by normalization of TCRbeta template counts to usable DNA, with usable DNA being measured through amplification of reference genes present in all nucleated cells. Repertoire TCRs were annotated as SARS-CoV-2-specific when V gene, CDR3 amino acid sequence and J gene were exactly matched to a known reactive TCR set. The reference SARS-CoV-2 TCR set was derived from MIRA and filtered for enrichment in COVID-19-positive ImmuneCODE repertoires, a step that removed public or cross-reactive TCRs. Using the MIRA antigens, annotated TCRs were further analysed by specific ORF or by position within an ORF. Breadth was defined as the number of annotated unique rearrangements divided by the total number of unique productive rearrangements, and depth was defined as the summed frequency of the annotated unique rearrangements. TCR breadth was compared between groups using two-sided Wilcoxon rank-sum tests. TCRdb obtained this table from immuneACCESS and retained in-frame rearrangements with V and J assigned. These tables miss some clones; where compared with another copy, unresolved V genes account for less than half of the shortfall, and the remainder is unexplained. V and J calls and clone size are given by that table; D and trimming were obtained from the DNA. Within this sample are about 350,000 clones, with roughly 84% of them counted one time only. The ten largest clones take up around 3.7% of the sample.

Here the sequenced sample was peripheral blood, taken in a trial of Ad26.COV2.S vaccine versus placebo. The sequence joins TRBV6-5 to TRBJ2-1; 7 junctional bases match TRBD1. The receptor was isolated from a person aged 18-60 years who received the Ad26.COV2.S COVID-19 vaccine or a placebo. CDR3 region: CASSTSGGEQFF. The DNA sequence reads TGTGCCAGCAGCACATCAGGGGGTGAGCAGTTCTTC.